This is a list of T cell receptor beta chains from one sample in a study of CD8 T cells in Susac syndrome. TCRdb used MiXCR to reprocess the immunoSEQ multiplex PCR reads, holding one entry per CDR3 protein. The sample shows fewer than 95,000 distinct CDR3 sequences, roughly 96% of them seen only once. Sequenced input: CD8+ T cells from PBMCs. These receptor sequences come from a human donor with Susac syndrome. CDR3s leave out the opening cysteine and the closing phenylalanine or tryptophan.

v_call: TRBV30
j_call: TRBJ2-3
cdr3_aa: AWSVQSGADTQY

v_call: TRBV30
j_call: TRBJ2-7
cdr3_aa: AWSVGQGDKQY

v_call: TRBV19
j_call: TRBJ2-3
cdr3_aa: ASSMEGWTDTQY

v_call: TRBV2
j_call: TRBJ2-5
cdr3_aa: ASRSGLGRWDETQY

v_call: TRBV7-2
j_call: TRBJ1-1
cdr3_aa: ASSLGRTNTEAF

v_call: TRBV29-1
j_call: TRBJ1-1
cdr3_aa: SVGDTEAF

v_call: TRBV20-1
j_call: TRBJ2-1
cdr3_aa: SALQGALSRNEQF

v_call: TRBV7-8
j_call: TRBJ1-1
cdr3_aa: ASSRTGENTEAF

v_call: TRBV6-2/TRBV6-3
j_call: TRBJ2-1
cdr3_aa: ASGGGVNEQF

v_call: TRBV3-1
j_call: TRBJ2-3
cdr3_aa: ASSRATGTSTQY

v_call: TRBV20-1
j_call: TRBJ1-2
cdr3_aa: SAPDREIGYT

v_call: TRBV4-1
j_call: TRBJ1-6
cdr3_aa: ASSPPTTLDRALH

v_call: TRBV20-1
j_call: TRBJ1-4
cdr3_aa: SAKDNWRVGEKLF

v_call: TRBV4-2
j_call: TRBJ1-1
cdr3_aa: ASSQEWATLNTEAF

v_call: TRBV5-1
j_call: TRBJ2-5
cdr3_aa: ASSPRAGAQETQY

v_call: TRBV20-1
j_call: TRBJ1-5
cdr3_aa: SARRSNQPQH

v_call: TRBV18
j_call: TRBJ2-5
cdr3_aa: ASSLGQVQTQY

v_call: TRBV7-9
j_call: TRBJ2-5
cdr3_aa: ASSLLFGTDSQETQY

v_call: TRBV27
j_call: TRBJ2-1
cdr3_aa: ASSDRADEQF

v_call: TRBV4-3
j_call: TRBJ2-2
cdr3_aa: ASSHPSSRGGWSTGELF

v_call: TRBV6-5
j_call: TRBJ1-1
cdr3_aa: ASSIGGGLGTEAF

v_call: TRBV4-1
j_call: TRBJ2-1
cdr3_aa: ASSQGFEQF

v_call: TRBV30
j_call: TRBJ1-2
cdr3_aa: AWSSGTGVAYGYT

v_call: TRBV10-1
j_call: TRBJ1-1
cdr3_aa: ATVGTGGENTEAF

v_call: TRBV12-3/TRBV12-4
j_call: TRBJ2-1
cdr3_aa: ASSLRRDEQF

v_call: TRBV5-1
j_call: TRBJ2-7
cdr3_aa: ASSPDPASYEQY

v_call: TRBV20-1
j_call: TRBJ2-4
cdr3_aa: SARDLAGPFQY

v_call: TRBV9
j_call: TRBJ2-7
cdr3_aa: ASSFSGTGDYEQY